The source of this T cell receptor (beta chain) is a study of shared clonotypes between healthy human individuals. Study-level findings and limits: Among non-shared clonotypes, generation probabilities were lower than among those shared by all four donors.

Naive CD8 isolation took CD45RO-negative cells positively selected for CCR7 and excluded terminally differentiated effector memory CD45RA+ cells. TCRdb's copy holds only in-frame clones and misses some; the assay was immunoSEQ multiplex PCR. The sample has about 680,000 clones, roughly nine tenths seen once. V shed 5 bases and J shed 3 bases, with 17 bases lying between them. Germline CDR1 SEHNR, CDR2 FQNEAQ (reference sequence). The CDR3 extends over 15 amino acids. Concerning this clone: Antigen: not known.

The sequencing sample was made of naive CD8+ T cells sorted from blood. The clonotype was recovered from a man aged 25 to 45 in good health. The chain uses TRBV7-9 and TRBJ2-7, with D perhaps matching TRBD2 (6 bases). This CDR3 is CASSPALGLHYEQYF. The CDR3 DNA is TGTGCCAGCAGCCCCGCCCTGGGACTGCACTACGAGCAGTACTTC.